These 16 T cell receptor beta chains originate from one sample sequenced in a study of T-cell memory formation after mild COVID-19. TCRdb used MiXCR to reprocess the 5' RACE reads, holding one entry per CDR3 protein. The data hold around 210,000 distinct CDR3 sequences, with over 9.5% observed a single time. Sequencing was done on a sample of PBMCs or a T cell subset sorted from them (not recorded which). The receptors derive from a man younger than 35 who had mild COVID-19 (a few samples of this study predate the infection). Cell type and time point are not known.

The table lists this clonotype with a few counts. The rearrangement links TRBV5-1 to TRBJ1-3; weak D call: TRBD1 (5 bases). CDR1 and CDR2 from the germline V gene are SGHRS and YFSETQ. This CDR3 is built from 16 residues. V lost 5 bases and J 6 bases, leaving 21 bases between the germline ends. CDR3 DNA: TGCGCCAGCAGTCCTCCGGGACCGCCATCGTTAAACACCATATATTTT. Its translation is CASSPPGPPSLNTIYF. Full variable domain (missing parts from reference TRBV5-1 and TRBJ1-3): KAGVTQTPRYLIKTRGQQVTLSCSPISGHRSVSWYQQTPGQGLQFLFEYFSETQRNKGNFPGRFSGRQFSNSRSEMNVSTLELGDSALYLCASSPPGPPSLNTIYFGEGSWLTVV.

The rearrangement uses TRBV28 and TRBJ2-7; possible D gene TRBD2, 5 bases. The CDR3 consists of 12 residues. The germline CDR1 and CDR2 sequences are MDHEN and SYDVKM. V was trimmed by 3 bases and J by 5 bases, leaving 8 bases between them. The CDR3 DNA follows: TGTGCCAGCAGTTTTTCGGGGAACGAGCAGTACGTC. It translates to CASSFSGNEQYV.

This clonotype was detected once. The conserved closing phenylalanine or tryptophan is absent in this CDR3, likely reflecting a read error. The rearrangement joins TRBV7-2 to TRBJ2-5; D is unclear. The germline gives CDR1 SGHTA, CDR2 FQGNSA. The CDR3 consists of 11 residues. V was shortened by 5 bases and J by 5 bases, with 6 bases between the two germline ends. The CDR3 loop reads CASSQAETQYL. CDR3 in DNA: TGTGCCAGCAGCCAGGCGGAGACCCAGTACCTC.

The chain carries TRBV7-2 and TRBJ2-7, with D possibly being TRBD1 (5 bases). The CDR3 sequence is 12 residues long. V lost 4 bases and J lost 5, with 9 bases in between. Germline V gene sequence: CDR1 SGHTA, CDR2 FQGNSA. Here the CDR3 DNA reads TGTGCCAGCAGCTACCAGGGCCACGAGCAGTACTTC. It translates to CASSYQGHEQYF.

The chain links TRBV6-2 or TRBV6-3 to TRBJ2-3; D gene ambiguous. Trimming took 6 bases from V and 0 from J, leaving 13 bases between them. In germline, CDR1 is MNHEY, CDR2 SVGEGT. The CDR3 sequence is 15 residues long. This CDR3 is CASRPDPGSTDTQYF. In nucleotides, the CDR3 is TGTGCCAGCAGGCCGGACCCCGGCAGCACAGATACGCAGTATTTT.

This clonotype was seen a few times. V is TRBV5-4 and J is TRBJ1-1; the D gene is possibly TRBD1 (6 bases). Deletions cut 4 bases from V and 4 bases from J, with 20 bases between. The CDR3 extends over 16 amino acids. Per the germline V gene, CDR1 is SGHNT and CDR2 is YYREEE (reference sequence). The chain's CDR3 is CASSLKAGVAITEAFF. In DNA form, the CDR3 reads TGTGCCAGCAGCCTGAAAGCAGGGGTCGCCATCACTGAAGCTTTCTTT.

There are a few counts of this clonotype. This sequence joins TRBV12-3 or TRBV12-4 and TRBJ2-5, with D possibly TRBD1 on 5 matching bases. V lost 3 bases and J lost 4, with 15 bases in between. This CDR3 spans 15 amino acids. The CDR3 protein is CASSLGQGKGETQYF. CDR3 sequence (DNA): TGTGCCAGCAGTTTGGGCCAGGGTAAGGGAGAGACCCAGTACTTC.

This clonotype was observed a handful of times. CDR3 coding DNA: TGTGCCAGCAGGGAAGCGGGGGGACCAACCGGGGAGCTGTTTTTT. This gives the protein CASREAGGPTGELFF. The gene calls are TRBV5-6 and TRBJ2-2; 9 nucleotides match TRBD2. The CDR3 is made up of 15 amino acids. With V trimmed by 5 bases and J by 5 bases, 7 bases remained unmatched. Germline V gene sequence: CDR1 SGHDT, CDR2 YYEEEE.

In its sample, this clonotype was seen many times. This sequence joins TRBV29-1 and TRBJ2-5; the match to TRBD1 covers 7 bases. Trimming removed 5 bases from V and 2 bases from J; junction bases left unmatched: 2. There are 12 residues in the CDR3. Germline V gives CDR1 SQVTM, CDR2 ANQGSEA. The CDR3, as DNA: TGCAGCGTTAGGGGGCCTCAAGAGACCCAGTACTTC. Translation gives CSVRGPQETQYF.

This clonotype was observed at least ten times. This chain uses TRBV7-2 with TRBJ1-5; no definite D call. Germline CDR1 and CDR2: SGHTA and FQGNSA. With 1 base removed from V and 4 bases from J, the gap between germline ends came to 14 bases. This CDR3 has 16 amino acids. The CDR3 region has the DNA TGTGCCAGCAGCTTAGGCCCTTGGGGTGGGAATCAGCCCCAGCATTTT. This sequence encodes CASSLGPWGGNQPQHF.

This chain connects TRBV7-9 to TRBJ1-4; 12 bases agree with TRBD1. With 8 bases clipped from V and 7 bases from J, the junction kept 14 bases outside the gene matches. The CDR3 covers 17 residues. Germline V gives CDR1 SEHNR, CDR2 FQNEAQ (reference sequence). The chain's CDR3 is CASEVGTGGPRGEKLFF. CDR3 DNA sequence: TGTGCCAGCGAGGTGGGGACAGGGGGCCCGCGTGGTGAAAAACTGTTTTTT.

This clonotype was recorded at least ten times. The rearrangement links TRBV11-2 to TRBJ1-5; 8 nucleotides agree with TRBD1. CDR1 and CDR2 (germline): SGHAT, FQNNGV. After removal of 5 bases from V and 0 bases from J, the junction contained 9 bases not matched to a gene. This CDR3 is 17 amino acids long. CDR3 bases: TGTGCCAGCAGCCCGGGTCCAGGGGGCTATAGCAATCAGCCCCAGCATTTT. It is translated as CASSPGPGGYSNQPQHF.

A few counts support this clonotype. The rearrangement joins TRBV29-1 to TRBJ2-2; maybe TRBD2 (6 bases). Germline CDR1 SQVTM, CDR2 ANQGSEA. Trimming took off 7 bases at V and 0 bases at J, with 12 bases between the two ends. The CDR3 sequence is 14 residues long. The CDR3 DNA is TGCAGCGCATCCGGGACTTCGAACACCGGGGAGCTGTTTTTT. It specifies CSASGTSNTGELFF.

In its sample, this clonotype was seen a few times. The chain has TRBV18 and TRBJ2-7; 8 bases align to TRBD1. The CDR3 is made up of 15 amino acids. V trimming: 3 bases; J trimming: 5 bases; junction bases outside the gene matches: 9. Germline V lookup: CDR1 KGHSH, CDR2 LQKENI. The CDR3 protein is CASSPAGQGGNEQYF. CDR3 in DNA: TGTGCCAGCTCACCCGCCGGACAGGGAGGTAACGAGCAGTACTTC.

The chain uses TRBV5-1 and TRBJ1-1, with 7 bases matching TRBD1. This CDR3 is 14 amino acids long. Germline trimming cut 4 bases from V and 4 bases from J; bases unmatched to any gene: 7. Germline V gives CDR1 SGHRS, CDR2 YFSETQ. As DNA, the CDR3 is TGCGCCAGCAGCCGTTCGGGACAGAGCACTGAAGCTTTCTTT. Its translation is CASSRSGQSTEAFF.

A few counts support this clonotype. This chain joins TRBV20-1 and TRBJ1-5; maybe TRBD1 (5 bases). CDR1 and CDR2 (germline): DFQATT, SNEGSKA (reference sequence). With 2 bases removed from V and 4 bases from J, the gap between germline ends came to 12 bases. The CDR3 has 14 amino acids. The CDR3 reads CSARIAPGNQPQHF. CDR3 bases: TGCAGTGCTAGAATTGCTCCAGGGAATCAGCCCCAGCATTTT.